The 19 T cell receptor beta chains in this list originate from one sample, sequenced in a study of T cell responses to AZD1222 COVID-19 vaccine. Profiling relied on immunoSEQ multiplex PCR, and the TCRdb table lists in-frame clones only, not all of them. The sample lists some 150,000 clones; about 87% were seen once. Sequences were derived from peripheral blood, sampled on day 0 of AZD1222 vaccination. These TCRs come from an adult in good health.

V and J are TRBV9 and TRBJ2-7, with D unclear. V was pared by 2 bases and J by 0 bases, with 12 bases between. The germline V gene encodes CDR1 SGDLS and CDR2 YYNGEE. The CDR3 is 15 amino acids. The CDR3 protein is CASSVLGDSSYEQYF. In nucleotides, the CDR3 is TGTGCCAGCAGCGTTCTCGGCGATAGCTCCTACGAGCAGTACTTC.

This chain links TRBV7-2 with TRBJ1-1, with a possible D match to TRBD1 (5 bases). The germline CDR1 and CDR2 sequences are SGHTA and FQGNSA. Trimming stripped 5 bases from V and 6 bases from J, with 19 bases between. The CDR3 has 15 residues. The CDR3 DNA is TGTGCCAGCAGCCCCGAGGTGGGGCGGTGGCCTGAAGCTTTCTTT. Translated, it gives CASSPEVGRWPEAFF.

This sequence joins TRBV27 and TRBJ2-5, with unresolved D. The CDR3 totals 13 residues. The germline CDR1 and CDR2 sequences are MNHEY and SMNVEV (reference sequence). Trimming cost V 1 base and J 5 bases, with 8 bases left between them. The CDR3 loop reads CASSLYLRETQYF. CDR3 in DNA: TGTGCCAGCAGTTTATATCTTCGGGAGACCCAGTACTTC.

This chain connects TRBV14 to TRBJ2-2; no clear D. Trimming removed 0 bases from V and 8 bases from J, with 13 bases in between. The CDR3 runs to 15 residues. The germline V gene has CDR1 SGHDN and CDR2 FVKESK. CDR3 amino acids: CASSQENPAMGELFF. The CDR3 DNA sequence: TGTGCCAGCAGCCAAGAAAACCCGGCTATGGGGGAGCTGTTTTTT.

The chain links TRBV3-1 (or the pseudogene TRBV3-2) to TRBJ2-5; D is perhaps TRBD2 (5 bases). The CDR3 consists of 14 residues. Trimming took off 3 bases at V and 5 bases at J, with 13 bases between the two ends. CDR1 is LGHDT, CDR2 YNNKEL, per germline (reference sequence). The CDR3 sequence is CASSQTRAAETQYF. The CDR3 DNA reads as TGTGCCAGCAGCCAGACGAGGGCGGCGGAGACCCAGTACTTC.

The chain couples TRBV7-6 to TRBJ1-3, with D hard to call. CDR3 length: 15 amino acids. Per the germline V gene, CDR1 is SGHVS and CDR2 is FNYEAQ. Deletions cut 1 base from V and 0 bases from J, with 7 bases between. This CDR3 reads CASSLGVSSGNTIYF. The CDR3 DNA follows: TGTGCCAGCAGCTTAGGGGTTAGCTCTGGAAACACCATATATTTT.

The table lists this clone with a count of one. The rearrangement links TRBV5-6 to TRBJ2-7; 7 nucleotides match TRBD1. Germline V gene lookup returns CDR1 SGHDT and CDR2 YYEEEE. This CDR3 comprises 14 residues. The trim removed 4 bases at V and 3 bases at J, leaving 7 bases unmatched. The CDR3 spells CASSLTGQVYEQYF. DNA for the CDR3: TGTGCCAGCAGCCTTACTGGACAGGTCTACGAGCAGTACTTC.

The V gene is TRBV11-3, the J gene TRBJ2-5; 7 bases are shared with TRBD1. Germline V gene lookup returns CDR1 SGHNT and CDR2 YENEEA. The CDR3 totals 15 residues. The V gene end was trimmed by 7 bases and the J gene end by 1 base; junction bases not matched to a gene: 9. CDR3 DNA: TGTGCCAGCACCCTAGTGGGACAGCTCCAAGAGACCCAGTACTTC. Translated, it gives CASTLVGQLQETQYF.

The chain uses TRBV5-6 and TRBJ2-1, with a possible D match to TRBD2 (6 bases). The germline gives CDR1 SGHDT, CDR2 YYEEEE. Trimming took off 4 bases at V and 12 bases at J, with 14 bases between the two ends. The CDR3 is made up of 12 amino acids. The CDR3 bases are TGTGCCAGCAGCCTTATGGGGGGAGGGCAGTTCTTC. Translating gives CASSLMGGGQFF.

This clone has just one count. The CDR3 sequence is CASSESRARNEPQHF. The DNA of the CDR3 is TGCGCCAGCAGTGAGTCTCGGGCCCGGAATGAGCCCCAGCATTTT. The chain recombines TRBV10-2 with TRBJ1-5; D call uncertain. The V gene's germline CDR1 is WSHSY and CDR2 SAAADI. V lost 0 bases, J lost 8 bases, and 14 bases lay in between. CDR3 size: 15 residues.

This CDR3 is CASSLAGAWNQPQHF. The CDR3 nucleotides read TGTGCCAGCAGCTTGGCCGGGGCGTGGAATCAGCCCCAGCATTTT. V is TRBV5-6 and J is TRBJ1-5; a weak D match, TRBD1 (5 bases). CDR1 is SGHDT, CDR2 YYEEEE, per germline. The CDR3 has 15 residues. Trimming pared 0 bases from V and 4 bases from J, leaving 11 bases between.

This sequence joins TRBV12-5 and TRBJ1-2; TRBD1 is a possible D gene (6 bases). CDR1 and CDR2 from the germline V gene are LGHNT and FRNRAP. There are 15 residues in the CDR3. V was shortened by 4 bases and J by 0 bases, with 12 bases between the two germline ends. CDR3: CASGSRTVPNYGYTF. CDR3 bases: TGTGCTAGTGGTTCGAGGACAGTGCCTAACTATGGCTACACCTTC.

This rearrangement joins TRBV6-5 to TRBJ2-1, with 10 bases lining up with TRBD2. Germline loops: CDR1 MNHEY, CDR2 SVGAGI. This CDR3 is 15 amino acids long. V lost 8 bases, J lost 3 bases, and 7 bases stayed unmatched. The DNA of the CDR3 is TGTGCCAGCGATCCTAGCGGGAGTCTCTACAATGAGCAGTTCTTC. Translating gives CASDPSGSLYNEQFF.

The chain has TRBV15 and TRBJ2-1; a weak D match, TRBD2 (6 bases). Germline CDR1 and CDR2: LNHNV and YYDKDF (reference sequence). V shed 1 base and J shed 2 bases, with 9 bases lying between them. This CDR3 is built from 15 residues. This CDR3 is CATSRVGGTYNEQFF. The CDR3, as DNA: TGTGCCACCAGCAGAGTGGGGGGAACCTACAATGAGCAGTTCTTC. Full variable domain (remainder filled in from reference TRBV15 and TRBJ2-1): DAMVIQNPRYQVTQFGKPVTLSCSQTLNHNVMYWYQQKSSQAPKLLFHYYDKDFNNEADTPDNFQSRRPNTSFCFLDIRSPGLGDTAMYLCATSRVGGTYNEQFFGPGTRLTVL.

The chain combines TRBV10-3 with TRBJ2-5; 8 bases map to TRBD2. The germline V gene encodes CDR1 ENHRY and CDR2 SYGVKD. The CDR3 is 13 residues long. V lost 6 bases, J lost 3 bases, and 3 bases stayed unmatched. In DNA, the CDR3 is TGTGCCATCAGGAGAGCGGGAGAAGAGACCCAGTACTTC. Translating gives CAIRRAGEETQYF.

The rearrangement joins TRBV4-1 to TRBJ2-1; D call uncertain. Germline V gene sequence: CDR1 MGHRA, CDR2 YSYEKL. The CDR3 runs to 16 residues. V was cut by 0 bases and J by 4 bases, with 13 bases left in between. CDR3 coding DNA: TGCGCCAGCAGCCAAGATCACGGTCCGATATACAATGAGCAGTTCTTC. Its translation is CASSQDHGPIYNEQFF.

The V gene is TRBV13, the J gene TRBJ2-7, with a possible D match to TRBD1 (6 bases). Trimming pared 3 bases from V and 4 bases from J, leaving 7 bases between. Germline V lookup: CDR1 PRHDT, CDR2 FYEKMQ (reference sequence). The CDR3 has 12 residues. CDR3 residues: CASSLTGYEQYF. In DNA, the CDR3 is TGTGCCAGCAGCTTGACAGGATACGAGCAGTACTTC.

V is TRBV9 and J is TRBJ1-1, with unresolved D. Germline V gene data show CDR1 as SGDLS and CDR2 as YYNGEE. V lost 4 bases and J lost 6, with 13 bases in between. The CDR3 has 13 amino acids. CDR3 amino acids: CASSFQPGAEAFF. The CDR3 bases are TGTGCCAGCAGCTTTCAGCCTGGGGCTGAAGCTTTCTTT.

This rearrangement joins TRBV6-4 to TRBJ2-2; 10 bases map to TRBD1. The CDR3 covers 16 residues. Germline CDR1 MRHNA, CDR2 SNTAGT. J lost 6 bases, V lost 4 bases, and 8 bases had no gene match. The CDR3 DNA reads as TGTGCCAGCAGTGCCCCGACAGGGGGCTTTGCCGGGGAGCTGTTTTTT. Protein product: CASSAPTGGFAGELFF.